This TCR beta chain comes out of a study of shared clonotypes between healthy human individuals. Overall study context: Contributing individuals were a couple of females and three males aged 18 to 49.

CD8 cells regarded as naive lacked CD45RO, were positively chosen for CCR7, and omitted terminally differentiated effector memory CD45RA+ cells. Clones were read by immunoSEQ multiplex PCR, and TCRdb kept only the in-frame ones, dropping some. The data contain hundreds of thousands of clones, about 96% of them seen just once; the ten biggest clones take up roughly 0.1%. The receptor was isolated from a woman aged 25 to 45 in good health. Sequencing input: naive CD8+ T cells sorted from blood.

The CDR3 coding sequence is TGCGCCAGCAGCCATAAGGAAAGCTACAATGAGCAGTTCTTC. Translating gives CASSHKESYNEQFF. V and J are TRBV4-1 and TRBJ2-1, with D hard to call. The germline V gene has CDR1 MGHRA and CDR2 YSYEKL. The CDR3 totals 14 residues. The germline V and J ends were trimmed by 3 bases and 3 bases, with 9 bases remaining between them.